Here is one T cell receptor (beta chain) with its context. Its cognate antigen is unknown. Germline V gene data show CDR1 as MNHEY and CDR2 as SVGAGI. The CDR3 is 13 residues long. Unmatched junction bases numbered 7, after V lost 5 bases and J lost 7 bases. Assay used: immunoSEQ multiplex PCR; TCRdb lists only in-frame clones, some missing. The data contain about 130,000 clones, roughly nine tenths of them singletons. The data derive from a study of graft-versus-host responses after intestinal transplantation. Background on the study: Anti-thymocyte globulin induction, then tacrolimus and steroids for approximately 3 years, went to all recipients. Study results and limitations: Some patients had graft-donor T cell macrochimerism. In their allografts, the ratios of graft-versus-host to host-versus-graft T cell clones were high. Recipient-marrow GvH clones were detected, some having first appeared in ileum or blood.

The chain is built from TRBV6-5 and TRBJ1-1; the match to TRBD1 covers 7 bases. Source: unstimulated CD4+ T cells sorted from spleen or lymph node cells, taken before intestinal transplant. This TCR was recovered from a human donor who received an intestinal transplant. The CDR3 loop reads CASSAGTDLEAFF. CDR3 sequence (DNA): TGTGCCAGCAGTGCTGGGACAGACCTTGAAGCTTTCTTT.